This TCR beta chain was sequenced in a study of identical twins. Study findings and constraints: Invariant MAIT and iNKT cells may have partly biased zero-insertion analyses.

Unique molecular identifiers were present on the cDNA, which also gained a universal primer site by template switching. TCRdb called the 5' RACE reads again in MiXCR, with one record for every CDR3 protein. Here the sample spans 200,000 to 250,000 distinct CDR3 sequences, approximately 8.3% being singletons. This CDR3 has 16 residues. From germline, CDR1 is SGHDT and CDR2 YYEEEE. The germline V and J ends were trimmed by 5 bases and 6 bases, with 18 bases remaining between them. There were only healthy Caucasians among the donors. This clonotype was counted many times. Its antigen is undetermined. These same records also appear under a second study, on yellow fever vaccine responses in identical twins.

V and J are TRBV5-6 and TRBJ1-6; perhaps TRBD1 as D (5 bases). Sequences were obtained from memory (CD45RO+) T cells sorted from blood. The origin of this receptor is a woman aged 18-29 years in good health. As DNA, the CDR3 is TGTGCCAGCAGGGAAGCGGGGCCGGGCTCTAATTCACCCCTCCACTTT. It encodes CASREAGPGSNSPLHF.